A selection of T cell receptor beta chains follows, all from one sample in a study of CD8 T cells in Susac syndrome. TCRdb reprocessed the immunoSEQ multiplex PCR reads with MiXCR, giving one entry per CDR3 protein. The data hold under 200,000 distinct CDR3 sequences, with around 95% observed a single time. Sequences were obtained from CD4+ T cells from PBMCs. These TCRs come from a human donor with Susac syndrome. Each CDR3 is given with its conserved first and last residue. A D gene is named only where the DNA matches it firmly. The size of a clone is reported for some rows only, either as once, few or many, or as a class for expanded clones.

len	v_gene	j_gene	abundance	d_gene	CDR3aa	CDR3nt
11	TRBV21-1	TRBJ2-1	-	-	CASPGGNEQFF	TGTGCCAGCCCCGGGGGAAATGAGCAGTTCTTC
13	TRBV30	TRBJ2-6	-	-	CAWRTSGANVLTF	TGTGCCTGGAGGACCTCTGGGGCCAACGTCCTGACTTTC
15	TRBV9	TRBJ1-1	-	-	CASSVESTRGTEAFF	TGTGCCAGCAGCGTAGAAAGCACAAGGGGCACTGAAGCTTTCTTT
14	TRBV2	TRBJ2-3	-	-	CASSTILTTDTQYF	TGTGCCAGCAGCACGATCCTGACTACAGATACGCAGTATTTT
15	TRBV5-1	TRBJ2-3	-	-	CASSLASGGTDTQYF	TGCGCCAGCAGCTTGGCATCAGGGGGCACAGATACGCAGTATTTT
11	TRBV29-1	TRBJ2-7	-	-	CSVERGNEQYF	TGCAGCGTTGAGAGAGGGAACGAGCAGTACTTC
16	TRBV7-2	TRBJ2-4	-	TRBD1	CASSLRPQGVINIQYF	TGTGCCAGCAGCTTACGCCCACAGGGGGTAATCAACATTCAGTACTTC
15	TRBV30	TRBJ2-5	-	TRBD1	CAWSAWTGAFETQYF	TGTGCCTGGAGTGCTTGGACAGGGGCTTTTGAGACCCAGTACTTC
12	TRBV28	TRBJ1-6	-	-	CASSSLVSALHF	TGTGCCAGCAGTTCTCTGGTTTCTGCCCTCCACTTT
14	TRBV7-2	TRBJ1-1	-	-	CASSLGGADTEAFF	TGTGCCAGCAGCTTAGGAGGGGCCGACACTGAAGCTTTCTTT
15	TRBV14	TRBJ1-2	-	-	CASSQDARPRGGYTF	TGTGCCAGCAGCCAAGACGCCAGGCCCAGGGGTGGCTACACCTTC
16	TRBV7-2	TRBJ2-5	-	-	CASSPAGTLPQETQYF	TGTGCCAGCAGCCCCGCTGGGACCCTGCCGCAAGAGACCCAGTACTTC
13	TRBV7-9	TRBJ2-7	once	-	CASSLRDTYEQYF	TGTGCCAGCAGCTTGCGAGACACCTACGAGCAGTACTTC
13	TRBV30	TRBJ2-1	few	TRBD2	CAWSRGGYNEQFF	TGTGCCTGGAGTCGGGGGGGATACAATGAGCAGTTCTTC
14	TRBV18	TRBJ1-1	-	-	CASSGSTVNTEAFF	TGTGCCAGCTCAGGGTCGACAGTGAACACTGAAGCTTTCTTT
13	TRBV7-8	TRBJ1-2	-	-	CASSLKDHYGYTF	TGTGCCAGCAGCCTCAAGGACCACTATGGCTACACCTTC
14	TRBV20-1	TRBJ1-3	-	-	CSADPGQYGNTIYF	TGCAGTGCAGACCCGGGGCAGTATGGAAACACCATATATTTT
17	TRBV9	TRBJ2-3	-	TRBD2	CASSKIRTSGGTDTQYF	TGTGCCAGCAGCAAGATACGGACTAGCGGAGGCACAGATACGCAGTATTTT
15	TRBV24-1	TRBJ2-1	-	TRBD1	CATSSGQNSYNEQFF	TGTGCCACCAGTTCGGGACAGAACTCCTACAATGAGCAGTTCTTC
14	TRBV11-2	TRBJ2-1	-	-	CASSTGPTSDEQFF	TGTGCCAGCAGCACAGGGCCTACTAGCGATGAGCAGTTCTTC
16	TRBV4-1	TRBJ1-4	-	TRBD1	CASRLFTGQANEKLFF	TGCGCCAGCAGACTTTTCACCGGACAGGCCAATGAAAAACTGTTTTTT
17	TRBV25-1	TRBJ2-5	-	TRBD2	CASSEGWGPGLKETQYF	TGTGCCAGCAGTGAAGGTTGGGGACCGGGACTAAAAGAGACCCAGTACTTC
15	TRBV4-3	TRBJ1-1	-	-	CASSQYFGGNTEAFF	TGCGCCAGCAGCCAATATTTCGGAGGGAACACTGAAGCTTTCTTT
14	TRBV20-1	TRBJ2-3	-	TRBD2	CSAERTSGTATQYF	TGCAGTGCGGAGCGGACTAGCGGTACCGCTACGCAGTATTTT
15	TRBV5-1	TRBJ1-3	-	-	CASSLGPISGNTIYF	TGCGCCAGCAGCTTGGGGCCGATCTCTGGAAACACCATATATTTT
16	TRBV7-2	TRBJ2-2	-	-	CASSPQPSRVTGELFF	TGTGCCAGCAGCCCGCAGCCTTCTCGGGTCACCGGGGAGCTGTTTTTT
16	TRBV15	TRBJ2-3	-	TRBD2	CATSRDTGRGRDTQYF	TGTGCCACCAGCAGAGATACGGGGAGGGGAAGAGATACGCAGTATTTT
13	TRBV30	TRBJ1-4	once	-	CAWTHRPNEKLFF	TGTGCCTGGACCCACAGACCTAATGAAAAACTGTTTTTT
15	TRBV30	TRBJ2-3	once	TRBD1	CAWSVGGLEEDTQYF	TGTGCCTGGAGTGTAGGGGGCTTGGAAGAAGATACGCAGTATTTT
15	TRBV6-5	TRBJ1-1	-	TRBD1	CASRIRQGGNTEAFF	TGTGCCAGCAGGATACGACAGGGGGGGAACACTGAAGCTTTCTTT
16	TRBV6-5	TRBJ2-3	-	-	CASSYSGGAGTDTQYF	TGTGCCAGCAGTTACTCTGGCGGGGCGGGCACAGATACGCAGTATTTT
17	TRBV12-3/TRBV12-4	TRBJ1-5	-	-	CASSLGGSIAPNQPQHF	TGTGCCAGCAGTTTGGGGGGATCCATTGCTCCTAATCAGCCCCAGCATTTT
16	TRBV2	TRBJ2-5	-	TRBD1	CASSESPSRTGTTQYF	TGTGCCAGCAGTGAATCCCCGAGCCGGACAGGGACGACCCAGTACTTC
13	TRBV6-1	TRBJ1-2	-	-	CASTLLGNYGYTF	TGTGCCAGCACCCTGTTGGGGAACTATGGCTACACCTTC
14	TRBV12-3/TRBV12-4	TRBJ1-6	few	-	CASSLTGYNSPLHF	TGTGCCAGCAGTTTAACAGGTTATAATTCACCCCTCCACTTT
16	TRBV20-1	TRBJ2-1	-	TRBD2	CSARDTSGGSYNEQFF	TGCAGTGCTAGAGATACTAGCGGGGGTTCCTACAATGAGCAGTTCTTC
16	TRBV9	TRBJ1-1	-	TRBD1	CASSVGTGAAGTEAFF	TGTGCCAGCAGCGTCGGGACAGGGGCCGCCGGCACTGAAGCTTTCTTT
14	TRBV11-1	TRBJ2-1	-	TRBD2	CASSVPGLENKQFF	TGTGCCAGCAGCGTGCCGGGACTAGAAAACAAGCAGTTCTTC
10	TRBV25-1	TRBJ2-3	-	-	CASSFHTQYF	TGTGCCAGCAGTTTTCATACGCAGTATTTT
14	TRBV29-1	TRBJ1-2	-	TRBD1	CSVDATGGVSGYTF	TGCAGCGTTGACGCTACAGGGGGCGTGAGTGGCTACACCTTC
18	TRBV20-1	TRBJ1-2	-	TRBD1	CSARDFGGGRGRDYGYTF	TGCAGTGCTAGAGATTTCGGGGGGGGCAGGGGGCGCGACTATGGCTACACCTTC
15	TRBV7-2	TRBJ2-1	-	-	CASIQDSGTYNEQFF	TGTGCCAGCATTCAAGACTCAGGGACCTACAATGAGCAGTTCTTC
11	TRBV20-1	TRBJ1-2	-	-	CSAQGHYGYTF	TGCAGTGCCCAGGGACACTATGGCTACACCTTC
16	TRBV5-1	TRBJ2-3	-	TRBD2	CASSLQGGGAGDTQYF	TGCGCCAGCAGCTTGCAGGGCGGGGGGGCCGGCGATACGCAGTATTTT
12	TRBV30	TRBJ1-2	-	-	CAWSGPVYGYTF	TGTGCCTGGAGTGGCCCCGTCTATGGCTACACCTTC
15	TRBV19	TRBJ1-1	-	-	CASSSQVWGDTEAFF	TGTGCCAGTAGTAGCCAAGTATGGGGAGACACTGAAGCTTTCTTT
15	TRBV9	TRBJ1-2	-	-	CASSLGQTINYGYTF	TGTGCCAGCAGCCTAGGACAGACGATTAACTATGGCTACACCTTC
15	TRBV11-2	TRBJ2-2	-	-	CASSSLGGLAGELFF	TGTGCCAGCAGCTCCCTAGGGGGGCTGGCCGGGGAGCTGTTTTTT
14	TRBV7-3	TRBJ2-3	-	-	CASSLDPRSDTQYF	TGTGCCAGCAGCTTAGATCCCCGTTCGGATACGCAGTATTTT
14	TRBV3-1	TRBJ2-7	-	-	CASSQEVQSYEQYF	TGTGCCAGCAGCCAAGAGGTCCAGTCCTACGAGCAGTACTTC
16	TRBV7-3	TRBJ2-7	-	-	CASSLKSGTANYEQYF	TGTGCCAGCAGCTTAAAATCAGGGACCGCCAACTACGAGCAGTACTTC
17	TRBV6-2/TRBV6-3	TRBJ2-7	-	TRBD2	CASSPTRLAGQAGEQYF	TGTGCCAGCAGTCCGACTCGACTAGCGGGTCAAGCAGGCGAGCAGTACTTC
15	TRBV15	TRBJ2-7	-	-	CATSRDPQGPNEQYF	TGTGCCACCAGCAGAGATCCACAGGGCCCCAACGAGCAGTACTTC